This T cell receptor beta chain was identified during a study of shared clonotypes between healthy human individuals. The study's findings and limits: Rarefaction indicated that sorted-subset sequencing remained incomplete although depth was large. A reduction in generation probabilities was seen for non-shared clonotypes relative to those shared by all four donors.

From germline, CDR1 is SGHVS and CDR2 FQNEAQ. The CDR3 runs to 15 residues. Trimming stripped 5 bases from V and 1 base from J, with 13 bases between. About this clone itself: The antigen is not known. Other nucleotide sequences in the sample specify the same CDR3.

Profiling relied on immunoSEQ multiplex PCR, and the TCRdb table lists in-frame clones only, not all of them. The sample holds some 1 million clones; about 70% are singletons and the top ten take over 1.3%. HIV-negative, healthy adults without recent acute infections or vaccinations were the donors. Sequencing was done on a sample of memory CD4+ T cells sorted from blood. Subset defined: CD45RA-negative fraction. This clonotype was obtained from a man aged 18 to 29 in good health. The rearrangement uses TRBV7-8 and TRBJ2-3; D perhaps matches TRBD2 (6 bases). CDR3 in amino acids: CASSLGLAGTDTQYF. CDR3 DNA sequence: TGTGCCAGCAGCCTGGGACTCGCGGGCACAGATACGCAGTATTTT.